Sequencing of this TCR beta chain was carried out in a study of cytomegalovirus exposure and HLA in healthy donors. Regarding the study as a whole: Some V segments, TRBV6-2 and TRBV6-3 among them, were indistinguishable and were therefore excluded. The authors confirmed in vitro that a few CMV-associated chains were specific for CMV antigens. Relative to the 666-donor mean, N-insertions were reportedly fewer in an Asian-associated ancestry cluster in a later analysis.

Worth noting for this clone: What it binds is not known.

The germline gives CDR1 ENHRY, CDR2 SYGVKD. Unmatched junction bases numbered 7, after V lost 0 bases and J lost 8 bases. This CDR3 is 15 amino acids long. The study ran its PCR with 60 Vbeta and 13 Jbeta primers. Assay used: immunoSEQ multiplex PCR; TCRdb lists only in-frame clones, some missing. The sample records 150,000 to 200,000 clones, roughly 80% being singletons. Donors showed nominal health when sampled, although they likely had unrecorded immune exposures. Material: PBMCs. The chain has TRBV10-3 and TRBJ2-1; 7 nucleotides agree with TRBD2. This receptor was obtained from a man between 40 and 49 years old in good health and CMV-seronegative. In DNA form, the CDR3 reads TGTGCCATCAGTGAGTCCTGGGGGGGGTCCGATGAGCAGTTCTTC. This gives the protein CAISESWGGSDEQFF.